Listed below are T cell receptor beta chains from one sample, sequenced in a study of blood T cell repertoires in COVID-19. Assay used: immunoSEQ multiplex PCR; TCRdb lists only in-frame clones, some missing. Among around 300,000 clones listed, around 86% were seen once. Material for sequencing was peripheral blood. The source is a woman in her thirties or forties who had recovered from COVID-19. The CDR3 runs from the conserved cysteine through the conserved F or W. A D gene is named only where the DNA matches it firmly. The size of a clone is reported for some rows only, either as once, few or many, or as a class for expanded clones.

V	D	size	J	CDR3	DNA
TRBV27	.	.	TRBJ2-5	CASSLGQGETQYF	TGTGCCAGCAGTTTGGGTCAGGGCGAGACCCAGTACTTC
TRBV9	.	.	TRBJ2-3	CASSPSSGGDTQYF	TGTGCCAGCAGCCCGTCATCGGGTGGAGATACGCAGTATTTT
TRBV5-1	TRBD1	few	TRBJ1-5	CASSLTGGNQPQHF	TGCGCCAGCAGCTTGACAGGGGGCAATCAGCCCCAGCATTTT
TRBV10-3	.	.	TRBJ1-1	CAIGGGLNTEAFF	TGTGCCATCGGCGGGGGGCTTAACACTGAAGCTTTCTTT
TRBV19	.	.	TRBJ1-4	CASSILAASTNEKLFF	TGTGCCAGTAGTATCCTCGCGGCATCAACTAATGAAAAACTGTTTTTT
TRBV19	.	.	TRBJ1-5	CASSIGGRQPQHF	TGTGCCAGTAGTATAGGGGGGAGGCAGCCCCAGCATTTT
TRBV19	.	once	TRBJ1-1	CASSGGAGTEAFF	TGTGCCAGTAGTGGGGGGGCGGGCACTGAAGCTTTCTTT
TRBV19	.	.	TRBJ1-5	CASSIREGHQPQHF	TGTGCCAGTAGTATCAGGGAGGGGCATCAGCCCCAGCATTTT
TRBV5-1	.	.	TRBJ2-3	CASRAGTDTQYF	TGCGCCAGCCGCGCAGGGACAGATACGCAGTATTTT
TRBV30	.	.	TRBJ1-3	CAWSVHPTIYF	TGTGCCTGGAGTGTACACCCCACCATATATTTT
TRBV6-1	.	.	TRBJ1-3	CASSENLGGGGNTIYF	TGTGCCAGCAGTGAAAATCTAGGGGGGGGTGGAAACACCATATATTTT
TRBV19	.	.	TRBJ2-3	CAIKDRADTQYF	TGTGCCATCAAAGATCGTGCGGATACGCAGTATTTT
TRBV27	TRBD1	.	TRBJ1-1	CASSFTQGTGMNTEAFF	TGTGCCAGCAGTTTTACCCAAGGGACAGGCATGAACACTGAAGCTTTCTTT
TRBV14	.	.	TRBJ2-5	CASSQDLPLTGQETQYF	TGTGCCAGCAGCCAAGATCTGCCTTTGACTGGCCAAGAGACCCAGTACTTC
TRBV5-1	TRBD2	few	TRBJ2-1	CASSLEGAGVRNEQFF	TGCGCCAGCAGCTTGGAGGGCGCGGGAGTGCGGAATGAGCAGTTCTTC
TRBV24-1	.	.	TRBJ2-6	CATSDSSSGANVLTF	TGTGCCACCAGTGATTCGAGCTCTGGGGCCAACGTCCTGACTTTC
TRBV2	TRBD1	.	TRBJ1-5	CASSEESGGNNQPQHF	TGTGCCAGCAGTGAGGAGTCAGGGGGGAACAATCAGCCCCAGCATTTT
TRBV19	.	.	TRBJ2-7	CASSDSGTSYEQYF	TGTGCCAGTAGTGACTCGGGGACTTCCTACGAGCAGTACTTC
TRBV9	.	.	TRBJ2-2	CASSVGLGADTGELFF	TGTGCCAGCAGCGTAGGACTGGGGGCGGACACCGGGGAGCTGTTTTTT
TRBV11-1	.	.	TRBJ1-2	CASSGQGTAYGYTF	TGTGCCAGCAGCGGCCAGGGGACCGCCTATGGCTACACCTTC
TRBV28	.	.	TRBJ2-5	CASSKQRRGQETQYF	TGTGCCAGCAGTAAACAAAGGAGGGGTCAAGAGACCCAGTACTTC
TRBV11-2	.	.	TRBJ2-7	CASSPRDYLYEQYF	TGTGCCAGCAGCCCGAGGGATTATCTCTACGAGCAGTACTTC
TRBV27	TRBD1	few	TRBJ1-4	CASSLDRGQEKLFF	TGTGCCAGCAGCCTGGACAGGGGGCAGGAAAAACTGTTTTTT
TRBV10-3	.	once	TRBJ1-1	CAISVEGTFFAFF	TGTGCCATCAGTGTTGAGGGGACATTCTTTGCTTTCTTT
TRBV24-1	TRBD2	.	TRBJ2-1	CATSDPPGLAGTNEQFF	TGTGCCACCAGTGATCCCCCTGGACTAGCGGGAACAAATGAGCAGTTCTTC
TRBV30	TRBD2	.	TRBJ2-7	CAWSVEGTSGRVFYEQYF	TGTGCCTGGAGCGTAGAGGGGACTAGCGGGAGAGTCTTCTACGAGCAGTACTTC
TRBV27	TRBD1	.	TRBJ2-7	CASRGQGAGEQYF	TGTGCCAGCAGAGGACAGGGGGCCGGCGAGCAGTACTTC
TRBV13	.	.	TRBJ2-3	CASSLVKDRVTDTQYF	TGTGCCAGCAGCTTAGTCAAGGACAGAGTCACAGATACGCAGTATTTT
TRBV30	.	.	TRBJ1-6	CAWSVLDTYNSPLHF	TGTGCCTGGAGTGTACTGGACACCTATAATTCACCCCTCCACTTT
TRBV6-5	TRBD1	.	TRBJ2-7	CASSYGGRGIWEQYF	TGTGCCAGCAGTTATGGGGGCAGGGGGATTTGGGAGCAGTACTTC
TRBV3-1/TRBV3-2	.	once	TRBJ2-7	CASSQGGYPKQYF	TGTGCCAGCAGCCAAGGCGGCTACCCCAAGCAGTACTTC
TRBV5-5	.	.	TRBJ2-5	CASTSWTRAQETQYF	TGTGCCAGCACCAGTTGGACGAGGGCGCAAGAGACCCAGTACTTC
TRBV11-3	.	.	TRBJ2-7	CARKVIGGYEQYF	TGTGCCCGAAAAGTCATTGGAGGTTACGAGCAGTACTTC
TRBV18	TRBD1	.	TRBJ2-7	CASSRMDRAREQYF	TGTGCCAGCTCTCGAATGGACAGGGCGAGAGAGCAGTACTTC
TRBV11-1	.	.	TRBJ2-2	CASSLWGANTGELFF	TGTGCCAGCAGCTTATGGGGAGCGAACACCGGGGAGCTGTTTTTT
TRBV10-3	.	.	TRBJ1-1	CAIREGESGTEAFF	TGTGCCATCAGAGAGGGGGAGAGTGGCACTGAAGCTTTCTTT
TRBV7-9	.	.	TRBJ2-4	CASSFREKENIQYF	TGTGCCAGCAGCTTCAGGGAAAAAGAAAACATTCAGTACTTC
TRBV5-1	.	.	TRBJ1-5	CASSLGGGSNQPQHF	TGCGCCAGCAGCTTGGGAGGGGGTAGCAATCAGCCCCAGCATTTT
TRBV10-3	TRBD1	.	TRBJ2-6	CAISAPGQGASGANVLTF	TGTGCCATCAGCGCACCGGGACAGGGGGCCTCTGGGGCCAACGTCCTGACTTTC
TRBV28	.	.	TRBJ2-5	CASSLGGRGETQYF	TGTGCCAGCAGTTTAGGAGGGAGGGGGGAGACCCAGTACTTC
TRBV3-1/TRBV3-2	TRBD2	.	TRBJ2-2	CASSQDGGVPGGELFF	TGTGCCAGCAGCCAAGATGGGGGGGTCCCCGGCGGGGAGCTGTTTTTT
TRBV5-4	TRBD2	.	TRBJ2-1	CASSLAGGPNNEQFF	TGTGCCAGCAGCTTAGCGGGAGGGCCAAACAATGAGCAGTTCTTC
TRBV30	.	.	TRBJ1-6	CAWSVRGGSPLHF	TGTGCCTGGAGTGTACGAGGTGGTTCACCCCTCCACTTT
TRBV4-1	.	.	TRBJ2-7	CASSQDQVQSPYEQYF	TGCGCCAGCAGCCAAGATCAAGTGCAGTCTCCTTACGAGCAGTACTTC
TRBV12-3/TRBV12-4	.	.	TRBJ2-7	CASSFGTRYEQYF	TGTGCCAGCAGTTTCGGGACAAGGTACGAGCAGTACTTC
TRBV7-9	.	once	TRBJ1-2	CASSPRAGQWAGYTF	TGTGCCAGCAGCCCACGCGCAGGGCAATGGGCCGGCTACACCTTC
TRBV5-1	TRBD1	.	TRBJ1-1	CASSWRTGEKAFF	TGCGCCAGCAGCTGGAGGACAGGGGAGAAAGCTTTCTTT
TRBV29-1	TRBD1	.	TRBJ2-2	CSVERLRTGVPGELFF	TGCAGCGTTGAAAGGCTAAGGACAGGGGTCCCCGGGGAGCTGTTTTTT
TRBV3-1/TRBV3-2	.	.	TRBJ2-2	CASSQEGLRLDSSGELFF	TGTGCCAGCAGCCAAGAAGGTCTAAGGCTAGACTCGTCTGGGGAGCTGTTTTTT
TRBV2	TRBD1	few	TRBJ2-7	CASRGRDRGPDEQYF	TGTGCCAGCAGGGGCCGGGACAGGGGTCCGGACGAGCAGTACTTC
TRBV5-6	.	.	TRBJ1-5	CASSLFGGQPQHF	TGTGCCAGCAGCTTGTTCGGGGGACAGCCCCAGCATTTT
TRBV11-2	TRBD1	.	TRBJ1-1	CASRDRGDTEAFF	TGTGCCAGCAGGGACAGGGGAGACACTGAAGCTTTCTTT
TRBV29-1	TRBD2	.	TRBJ2-1	CSVRTSGSNEQFF	TGCAGCGTAAGGACTAGCGGTTCCAATGAGCAGTTCTTC
TRBV4-2	.	.	TRBJ2-7	CASSQVPGSSYEQYF	TGTGCCAGCAGCCAAGTACCAGGAAGCTCCTACGAGCAGTACTTC
TRBV6-5	TRBD2	few	TRBJ2-3	CAGGLAGVEGTQYF	TGTGCCGGGGGACTAGCGGGAGTCGAGGGTACGCAGTATTTT
TRBV27	.	.	TRBJ2-3	CASSPTPGVSTDTQYF	TGTGCCAGCAGTCCTACCCCCGGGGTCAGCACAGATACGCAGTATTTT
TRBV7-9	.	.	TRBJ2-2	CASSLVALSNTGELFF	TGTGCCAGCAGCTTAGTAGCTCTATCCAACACCGGGGAGCTGTTTTTT
TRBV4-1	TRBD2	.	TRBJ2-2	CASSQGPYSGRRNTGELFF	TGCGCCAGCAGCCAAGGACCCTATAGCGGGAGAAGGAACACCGGGGAGCTGTTTTTT
TRBV19	.	.	TRBJ2-6	CASSQAGWGANVLTF	TGTGCCAGTAGCCAGGCGGGGTGGGGGGCCAACGTCCTGACTTTC
TRBV10-3	.	.	TRBJ1-2	CAISEDSLYGYTF	TGTGCCATCAGTGAGGACAGTCTCTATGGCTACACCTTC